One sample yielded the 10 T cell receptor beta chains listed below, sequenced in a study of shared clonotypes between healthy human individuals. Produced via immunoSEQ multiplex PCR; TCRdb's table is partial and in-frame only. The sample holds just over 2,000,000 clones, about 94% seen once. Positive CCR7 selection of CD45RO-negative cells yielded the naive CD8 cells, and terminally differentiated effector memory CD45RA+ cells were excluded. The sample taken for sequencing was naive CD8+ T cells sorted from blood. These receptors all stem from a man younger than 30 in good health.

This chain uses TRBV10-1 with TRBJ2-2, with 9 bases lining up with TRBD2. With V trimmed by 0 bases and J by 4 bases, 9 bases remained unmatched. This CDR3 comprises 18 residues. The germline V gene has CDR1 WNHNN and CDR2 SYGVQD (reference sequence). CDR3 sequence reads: CASSESASSGIPTGELFF. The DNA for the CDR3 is TGCGCCAGCAGTGAGTCGGCGTCTAGCGGGATCCCCACCGGGGAGCTGTTTTTT.

CDR3 region: CASSAGGGRYEQYF. In DNA, the CDR3 is TGTGCCAGCAGCGCCGGGGGAGGGAGGTACGAGCAGTACTTC. The rearrangement links TRBV9 to TRBJ2-7, with TRBD2 matching 7 bases. The CDR3 length is 14 residues. Germline V gives CDR1 SGDLS, CDR2 YYNGEE. Trimming cost V 3 bases and J 4 bases; bases outside gene matches: 7.

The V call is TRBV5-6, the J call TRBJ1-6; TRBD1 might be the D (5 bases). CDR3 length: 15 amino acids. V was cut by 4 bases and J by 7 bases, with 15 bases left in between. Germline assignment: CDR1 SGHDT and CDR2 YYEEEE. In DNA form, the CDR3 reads TGTGCCAGCAGCCAGCTCGACAGCGGAAATTCACCCCTCCACTTT. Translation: CASSQLDSGNSPLHF.

CDR3 loop: CASSSTDTLVTGELFF. CDR3 sequence (DNA): TGTGCCAGCAGTTCGACAGACACGCTTGTTACCGGGGAGCTGTTTTTT. J is TRBJ2-2 and V is TRBV28; maybe TRBD1 (5 bases). CDR1 MDHEN and CDR2 SYDVKM come from the germline V gene. The CDR3 has 16 residues. V lost 4 bases to trimming and J lost 5 bases, with 17 bases between them.

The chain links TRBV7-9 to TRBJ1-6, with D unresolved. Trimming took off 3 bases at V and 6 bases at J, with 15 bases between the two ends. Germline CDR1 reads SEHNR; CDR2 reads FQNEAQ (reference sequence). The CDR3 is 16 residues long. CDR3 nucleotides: TGTGCCAGCAGCTTCGAGGCCCCAGAACTTAATTCACCCCTCCACTTT. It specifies CASSFEAPELNSPLHF.

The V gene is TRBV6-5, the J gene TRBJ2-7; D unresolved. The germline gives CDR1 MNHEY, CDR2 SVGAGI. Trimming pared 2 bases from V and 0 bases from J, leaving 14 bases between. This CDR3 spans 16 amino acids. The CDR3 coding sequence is TGTGCCAGCAGTTACGGGCACCCGGTTGACTCCTACGAGCAGTACTTC. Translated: CASSYGHPVDSYEQYF.

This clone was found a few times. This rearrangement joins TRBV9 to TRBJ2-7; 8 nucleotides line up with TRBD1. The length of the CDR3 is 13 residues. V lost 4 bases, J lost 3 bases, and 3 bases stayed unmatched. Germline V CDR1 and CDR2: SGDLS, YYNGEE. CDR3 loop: CASSIGTGYEQYF. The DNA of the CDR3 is TGTGCCAGCAGCATCGGGACAGGCTACGAGCAGTACTTC.

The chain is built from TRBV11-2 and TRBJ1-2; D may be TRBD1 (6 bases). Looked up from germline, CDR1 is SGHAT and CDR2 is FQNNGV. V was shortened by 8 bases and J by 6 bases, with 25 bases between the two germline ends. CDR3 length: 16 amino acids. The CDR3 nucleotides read TGTGCCAGCGGCGCCCCGGGGACACCCCGGAGGGATGGCTACACCTTC. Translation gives CASGAPGTPRRDGYTF.

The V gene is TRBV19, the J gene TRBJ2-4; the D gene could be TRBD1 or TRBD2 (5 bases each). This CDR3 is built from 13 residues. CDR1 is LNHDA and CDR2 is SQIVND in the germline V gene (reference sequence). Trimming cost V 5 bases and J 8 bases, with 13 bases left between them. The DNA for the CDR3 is TGTGCCAGTAGTTCGAGGGGCGAGCACATTCAGTACTTC. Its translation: CASSSRGEHIQYF.

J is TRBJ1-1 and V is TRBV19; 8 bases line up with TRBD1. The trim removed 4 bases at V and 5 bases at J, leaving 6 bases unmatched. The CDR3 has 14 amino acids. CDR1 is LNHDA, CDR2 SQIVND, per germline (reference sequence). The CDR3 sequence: CASSRDRRWTEAFF. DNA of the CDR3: TGTGCCAGTAGTAGGGACAGGCGGTGGACTGAAGCTTTCTTT.